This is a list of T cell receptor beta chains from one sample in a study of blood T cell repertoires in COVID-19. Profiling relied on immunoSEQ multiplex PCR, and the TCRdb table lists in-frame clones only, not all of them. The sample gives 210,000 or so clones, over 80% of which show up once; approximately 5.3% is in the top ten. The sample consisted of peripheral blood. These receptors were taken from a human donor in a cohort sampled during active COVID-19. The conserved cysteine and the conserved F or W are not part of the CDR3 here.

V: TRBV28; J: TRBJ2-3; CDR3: ASSYSGRTDTQY
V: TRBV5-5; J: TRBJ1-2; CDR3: ASSFGTGISSYYGYT
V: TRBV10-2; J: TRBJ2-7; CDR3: ASSESTLAGSYEQY
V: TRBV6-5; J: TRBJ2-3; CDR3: ASSYLNTQY
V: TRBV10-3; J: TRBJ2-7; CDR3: AIRAGGQIYEQY
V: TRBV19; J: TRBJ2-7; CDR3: ASLTVRVPSGSYEQY
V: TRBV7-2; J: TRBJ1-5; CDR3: ASRSGGGQPQH
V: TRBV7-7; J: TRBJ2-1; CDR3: ASSKSPGGNEQF
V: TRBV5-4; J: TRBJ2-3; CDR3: ASSWPPGGPTDTQY
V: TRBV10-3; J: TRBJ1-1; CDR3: AISEAGQGNTEAF
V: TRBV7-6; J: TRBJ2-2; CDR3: ASSLVAGLTGELF
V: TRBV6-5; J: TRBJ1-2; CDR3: ASRETGDGGYT
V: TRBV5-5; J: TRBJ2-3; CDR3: ASSWSGSSGSLGDTQY
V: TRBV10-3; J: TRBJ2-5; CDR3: AIMSPQEGTQY
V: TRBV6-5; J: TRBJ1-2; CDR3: ASSYSYREHYGYT
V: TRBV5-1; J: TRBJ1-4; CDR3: ASGQVPNEKLF
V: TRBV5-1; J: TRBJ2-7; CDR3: ASSLVPGTGQYEQY
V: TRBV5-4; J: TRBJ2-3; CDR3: ASSGGGLGSDTQY
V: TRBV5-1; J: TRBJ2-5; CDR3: ASSLGLAGGTGQETQY
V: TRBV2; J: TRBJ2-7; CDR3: ASSVSSSYEQY
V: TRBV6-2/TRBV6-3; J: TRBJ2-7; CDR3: ASSYPSGASYEQY
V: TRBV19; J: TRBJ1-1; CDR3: ASSIGRGALTEAF
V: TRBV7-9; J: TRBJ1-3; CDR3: ASSLLRDRAGNTIY
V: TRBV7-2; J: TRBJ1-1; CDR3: ASSLSQGRTEAF
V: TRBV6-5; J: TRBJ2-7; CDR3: ASSPSKGNSYEQY
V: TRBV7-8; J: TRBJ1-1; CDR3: ASSLALGDRLVGTEAF
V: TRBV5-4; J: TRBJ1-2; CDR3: ASSLDGYYGYT
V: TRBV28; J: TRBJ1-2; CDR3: ASSLAEANYGYT
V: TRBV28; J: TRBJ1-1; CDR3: ASSLVGAMNTEAF
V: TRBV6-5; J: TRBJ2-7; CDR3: ASSYSSGSIGYEQY
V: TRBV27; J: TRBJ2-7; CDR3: ASSPSGTGMMNEQY
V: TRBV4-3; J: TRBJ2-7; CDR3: ASSQAWGGTSYEQY